A selection of T cell receptor beta chains follows, all from one sample in a study of shared clonotypes between healthy human individuals. TCRdb's copy holds only in-frame clones and misses some; the assay was immunoSEQ multiplex PCR. The data hold approximately 600,000 clones, with 85% to 95% observed a single time. Sequenced: naive CD8+ T cells sorted from blood. These receptors all stem from a young woman in good health. Each CDR3 is given with its conserved first and last residue. D genes are given only for firm matches. Some rows mark clone size as missing; the rest say once, few, many or name a class of expanded clone.

D: .; V: TRBV18; J: TRBJ1-2; size: .; DNA: TGTGCCAGCTCACCACGAGGAACTACTAACTATGGCTACACCTTC; CDR3: CASSPRGTTNYGYTF
D: TRBD1; V: TRBV27; J: TRBJ1-2; size: .; DNA: TGTGCCAGCAGCCATCACAGGGGATCGAAGCCGGGTGGCTACACCTTC; CDR3: CASSHHRGSKPGGYTF
D: .; V: TRBV6-5; J: TRBJ1-1; size: .; DNA: TGTGCCAGCAGTTACTCTACAGGTTACACTGAAGCTTTCTTT; CDR3: CASSYSTGYTEAFF
D: .; V: TRBV5-6; J: TRBJ2-5; size: .; DNA: TGTGCCAGCAGCTCCCCTCAAGAGACCCAGTACTTC; CDR3: CASSSPQETQYF
D: .; V: TRBV19; J: TRBJ2-7; size: .; DNA: TGTGCCAGTGGCTGGGGAACCACCTACGAGCAGTACTTC; CDR3: CASGWGTTYEQYF
D: .; V: TRBV27; J: TRBJ2-7; size: .; DNA: TGTGCCAGCAGCCTATTTCAGGAGAACTACGAGCAGTACTTC; CDR3: CASSLFQENYEQYF
D: TRBD2; V: TRBV19; J: TRBJ2-7; size: .; DNA: TGTGCCAGTAGTATAGGAGGCGGGAGCTCCTACGAGCAGTACTTC; CDR3: CASSIGGGSSYEQYF
D: TRBD1; V: TRBV5-4; J: TRBJ1-1; size: .; DNA: TGTGCCAGCAGGTCAGGGGGCTGGAACACTGAAGCTTTCTTT; CDR3: CASRSGGWNTEAFF
D: .; V: TRBV6-5; J: TRBJ2-7; size: .; DNA: TGTGCCAGCAGCCCTTTGGCGGGGCTCTCCTACGAGCAGTACTTC; CDR3: CASSPLAGLSYEQYF
D: .; V: TRBV5-1; J: TRBJ2-1; size: .; DNA: TGCGCCAGCAGCATCGGGACCGGGAACAATGAGCAGTTCTTC; CDR3: CASSIGTGNNEQFF
D: TRBD1; V: TRBV27; J: TRBJ2-7; size: .; DNA: TGTGCCAGCATGGACAGGGGGTTCTACGAGCAGTACTTC; CDR3: CASMDRGFYEQYF
D: TRBD1; V: TRBV6-1; J: TRBJ2-7; size: once; DNA: TGTGCCAGCAGTGAAGGACAGGGGAGCTCCTACGAGCAGTACTTC; CDR3: CASSEGQGSSYEQYF
D: .; V: TRBV12-1; J: TRBJ2-1; size: .; DNA: TGTGCCAGCAAATCACGTCTTGAGCAGTTCTTC; CDR3: CASKSRLEQFF
D: .; V: TRBV20-1; J: TRBJ2-5; size: .; DNA: TGCAGTGTTCCGACCCTTACCCAGTACTTC; CDR3: CSVPTLTQYF
D: TRBD2; V: TRBV15; J: TRBJ2-7; size: .; DNA: TGTGCCACCAGCAGAGGGACTAGCGCCACCTACGAGCAGTACTTC; CDR3: CATSRGTSATYEQYF
D: .; V: TRBV6-5; J: TRBJ1-2; size: .; DNA: TGTGCCAGCAGTTCGACTCCTGAAAACTATGGCTACACCTTC; CDR3: CASSSTPENYGYTF
D: .; V: TRBV10-3; J: TRBJ2-7; size: .; DNA: TGTGCCATTTGGGAGCCCCCCTACGAGCAGTACTTC; CDR3: CAIWEPPYEQYF
D: .; V: TRBV28; J: TRBJ1-1; size: .; DNA: TGTGCCAGCAGTCTGGGCCCTTTCCTTAACACTGAAGCTTTCTTT; CDR3: CASSLGPFLNTEAFF
D: TRBD2; V: TRBV9; J: TRBJ2-2; size: .; DNA: TGTGCCAGCAGCGTCCTAGCGGGAGGCGGCACCGGGGAGCTGTTTTTT; CDR3: CASSVLAGGGTGELFF
D: .; V: TRBV7-8; J: TRBJ2-4; size: .; DNA: TGTGCCAGCAGCTTGTGGGGCGAAGGAAACATTCAGTACTTC; CDR3: CASSLWGEGNIQYF
D: .; V: TRBV7-9; J: TRBJ1-1; size: .; DNA: TGTGCCAGCAGCTATGACAGAGGATACACTGAAGCTTTCTTT; CDR3: CASSYDRGYTEAFF
D: TRBD2; V: TRBV2; J: TRBJ2-5; size: .; DNA: TGTGCCAGCACCCGTGGACTAGCGGGACAAGAGACCCAGTACTTC; CDR3: CASTRGLAGQETQYF
D: TRBD1; V: TRBV5-6; J: TRBJ2-3; size: .; DNA: TGTGCCAGCAGCTGGGCAGGACAGGGTGGAGATACGCAGTATTTT; CDR3: CASSWAGQGGDTQYF
D: .; V: TRBV11-2; J: TRBJ1-6; size: .; DNA: TGTGCCAGCAGCTTAGAGCCAGGGAATTCACCCCTCCACTTT; CDR3: CASSLEPGNSPLHF
D: .; V: TRBV28; J: TRBJ2-7; size: .; DNA: TGTGCCAGCGGATCGGCCTCCTACGAGCAGTACTTC; CDR3: CASGSASYEQYF